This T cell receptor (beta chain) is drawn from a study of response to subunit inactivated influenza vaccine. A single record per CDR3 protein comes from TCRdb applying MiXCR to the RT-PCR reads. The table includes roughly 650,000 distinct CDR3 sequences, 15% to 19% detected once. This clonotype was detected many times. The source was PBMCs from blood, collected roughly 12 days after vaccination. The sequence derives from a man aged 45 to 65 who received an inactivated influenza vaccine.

This CDR3 is CASSFFGLAERESTDTQYF. The DNA for the CDR3 is TGTGCCAGCAGCTTTTTTGGACTAGCGGAGCGCGAGAGCACAGATACGCAGTATTTT. The genes are TRBV11-1 and TRBJ2-3; TRBD2 matches 10 bases. J lost 0 bases, V lost 3 bases, and 12 bases had no gene match. This CDR3 comprises 19 residues. CDR1 and CDR2 (germline): SGHAT, FQDESV (reference sequence). The entire variable domain, with the rest obtained from reference TRBV11-1 and TRBJ2-3, is as follows: EAEVAQSPRYKITEKSQAVAFWCDPISGHATLYWYRQILGQGPELLVQFQDESVVDDSQLPKDRFSAERLKGVDSTLKIQPAELGDSAMYLCASSFFGLAERESTDTQYFGPGTRLTVL.